The next 30 T cell receptor beta chains were all read from a single sample in a study of T cells in Graves' hyperthyroidism and ophthalmopathy. RNA transcripts yielded amplified TCR beta CDR3 regions. First-round RT-PCR with HTBI primers amplified the TCR CDR3 region. MiXCR, applied by TCRdb to the multiplex PCR reads, yields one record per CDR3 protein. The profile covers about 410,000 distinct CDR3 sequences, with under 15% appearing a single time and roughly 13% taken by the ten largest. Material for sequencing was blood. Every receptor here comes from a young man with Graves' ophthalmopathy.

The chain joins TRBV3-1 to TRBJ2-7, with 8 bases matching TRBD1. This CDR3 has 16 amino acids. Germline trimming cut 4 bases from V and 0 bases from J; bases unmatched to any gene: 8. Germline V gene lookup returns CDR1 LGHDT and CDR2 YNNKEL (reference sequence). CDR3 nucleotides: TGTGCCAGCAGCCGAGTCAGGGGGCGAACCTCCTACGAGCAGTACTTC. Translation gives CASSRVRGRTSYEQYF.

In this sample, this clonotype turned up many times. The genes are TRBV6-5 and TRBJ2-7; 7 bases are shared with TRBD1. CDR1 and CDR2 from the germline V gene are MNHEY and SVGAGI. The CDR3 consists of 15 residues. The V and J ends lost 0 bases and 4 bases, in that order; junction bases with no gene match: 6. The CDR3 nucleotides read TGTGCCAGCAGTTACTCGATAGGGGGCGGGTACGAGCAGTACTTC. Protein: CASSYSIGGGYEQYF.

This clonotype has ten or more counts. The genes are TRBV7-9 and TRBJ2-5, with D possibly TRBD2 on 7 matching bases. Germline CDR1 reads SEHNR; CDR2 reads FQNEAQ (reference sequence). This CDR3 is 15 amino acids long. V gave up 5 bases and J gave up 1 base, with 14 bases separating them. The CDR3 bases are TGTGCCAGCAGCCTATGGCGGGGGCCCCAAGAGACCCAGTACTTC. Translation: CASSLWRGPQETQYF.

This clonotype was detected many times. The V and J genes are TRBV12-3 or TRBV12-4 and TRBJ2-3; the match to TRBD2 covers 7 bases. CDR3 length: 12 residues. J gave up 5 bases and V 7 bases, and 3 bases lay outside the gene matches. This CDR3 is CASTRGEDTQYF. CDR3 nucleotides: TGTGCCAGCACTCGGGGGGAAGATACGCAGTATTTT.

This clonotype has at least ten counts. The genes are TRBV6-1 and TRBJ2-2, with D uncertain. Trimming took off 5 bases at V and 4 bases at J, with 17 bases between the two ends. Germline V lookup: CDR1 MNHNS, CDR2 SASEGT. There are 16 residues in the CDR3. In DNA, the CDR3 is TGTGCCAGCAGTATTACCCGGGTCCTCTTCACCGGGGAGCTGTTTTTT. Translating it yields CASSITRVLFTGELFF.

Worth noting for this clonotype: It may be a read error: a sequence one base away is much more abundant. The gene calls are TRBV24-1 and TRBJ2-7; no firm D call. Judging by the DNA end, TRBJ2-1 fits better; the J call may be wrong. The CDR3 runs to 12 residues. Germline V gene lookup returns CDR1 KGHDR and CDR2 SFDVKD. Written as DNA, the CDR3 is TGTGCCACCAGTGATGACATCTACGAGCAGTTCTTC. It is translated as CATSDDIYEQFF.

This clonotype came up many times. The rearrangement links TRBV24-1 to TRBJ2-1; tentative D call: TRBD2 (5 bases). The germline CDR1 and CDR2 sequences are KGHDR and SFDVKD. The CDR3 sequence is 14 residues long. Trimming cost V 5 bases and J 3 bases, with 10 bases left between them. In DNA, the CDR3 is TGTGCCACCAGTGCTGGACTTATCTACAATGAGCAGTTCTTC. It yields the protein CATSAGLIYNEQFF.

The table lists this clonotype with many counts. This rearrangement joins TRBV20-1 to TRBJ1-2; D remains unclear. Germline V gives CDR1 DFQATT, CDR2 SNEGSKA (reference sequence). The CDR3 runs 14 residues. Trimming stripped 3 bases from V and 4 bases from J, with 15 bases between. The chain's CDR3 is CSASTPRAAYGYTF. CDR3 sequence (DNA): TGCAGTGCTAGTACCCCGAGGGCAGCCTATGGCTACACCTTC.

This clonotype was counted at least ten times. The rearrangement links TRBV7-2 to TRBJ2-7; 15 bases line up with TRBD2. This CDR3 region has 16 residues. CDR1 is SGHTA and CDR2 is FQGNSA in the germline V gene. V lost 5 bases, J lost 7 bases, and 9 bases stayed unmatched. DNA for the CDR3: TGTGCCAGCAGCGGGGGGACTAGCGGGGGGTACCGTGAGCAGTACTTC. Translated: CASSGGTSGGYREQYF. The full variable domain, in which reference TRBV7-2 and TRBJ2-7 provide the parts outside the CDR3, is GAGVSQSPSNKVTEKGKDVELRCDPISGHTALYWYRQSLGQGLEFLIYFQGNSAPDKSGLPSDRFSAERTGGSVSTLTIQRTQQEDSAVYLCASSGGTSGGYREQYFGPGTRLTVT.

With respect to this clonotype: A much larger clonotype is one base distant, so this may be a read error. This chain uses TRBV15 with TRBJ1-2; TRBD1 aligns across 8 bases. Germline trimming cut 1 base from V and 4 bases from J; bases unmatched to any gene: 5. Germline lookup yields CDR1 LNHNV and CDR2 YYDKDF (reference sequence). The CDR3 covers 15 residues. CDR3 bases: TGTGCCACCAGCAGAGTCACAGGGGGGCTCTATGGCTACACCTTC. Translating gives CATSRVTGGLYGYTF. The full variable domain, rest sourced from reference TRBV15 and TRBJ1-2, is DAMVIQNPRYQVTQFGKPVTLSCSQTLNHNVMYWYQQKSSQAPKLLFHYYDKDFNNEADTPDNFQSRRPNTSFCFLDIRSPGLGDTAMYLCATSRVTGGLYGYTFGSGTRLTVV.

This chain joins TRBV5-1 and TRBJ2-5; 11 bases agree with TRBD2. The germline V gene encodes CDR1 SGHRS and CDR2 YFSETQ. The CDR3 has 14 residues. The ends lost 3 bases at V and 5 bases at J; junction bases unmatched: 3. This CDR3 is CASSYSGREETQYF. CDR3 nucleotide sequence: TGCGCCAGCAGCTATAGCGGGAGGGAGGAGACCCAGTACTTC.

The table lists this clonotype with many counts. The chain recombines TRBV2 with TRBJ2-1; D remains unclear. The germline V and J ends were trimmed by 6 bases and 5 bases, with 8 bases remaining between them. The CDR3 contains 12 residues. CDR1 and CDR2 (germline): SNHLY, FYNNEI. The CDR3 here is CASRVSDNEQFF. CDR3 bases: TGTGCCAGCAGGGTCTCTGACAATGAGCAGTTCTTC.

On this clonotype: It may be a read error: a sequence one base away is much more abundant. The chain couples TRBV27 to TRBJ2-7; TRBD1 matches at 10 bases. The end of the DNA aligns better with TRBJ2-1, so the J call may be wrong. This CDR3 has 16 amino acids. Germline V CDR1 and CDR2: MNHEY, SMNVEV (reference sequence). The CDR3 DNA sequence: TGTGCCAGCAGTTTCTTTCCGGGACAGGGGAGCTACGAGCAGTTCTTC. Its protein is CASSFFPGQGSYEQFF.

The V call is TRBV13, the J call TRBJ2-1; the match to TRBD2 covers 12 bases. CDR1 is PRHDT and CDR2 is FYEKMQ in the germline V gene (reference sequence). The V segment lost 5 bases and the J segment 8 bases; nucleotides outside the gene matches: 4. CDR3 length: 14 residues. The DNA for the CDR3 is TGTGCCAGCAGCCTAGCGGGAGGGGCCTATGAGCAGTTCTTC. Translated, it gives CASSLAGGAYEQFF.

The chain joins TRBV18 to TRBJ2-1; 7 nucleotides match TRBD1. V was clipped by 3 bases and J by 1 base; unmatched bases: 9. The CDR3 contains 17 residues. CDR1 is KGHSH and CDR2 is LQKENI in the germline V gene. CDR3 amino acids: CASSPYFDRESYNEQFF. In DNA form, the CDR3 reads TGTGCCAGCTCACCGTACTTCGACAGGGAGTCCTACAATGAGCAGTTCTTC.

The gene calls are TRBV20-1 and TRBJ2-7, with 8 bases lining up with TRBD1. This CDR3 has 14 amino acids. J gave up 4 bases and V 8 bases, and 13 bases lay outside the gene matches. CDR1 and CDR2 from the germline V gene are DFQATT and SNEGSKA (reference sequence). The CDR3 DNA reads as TGCAGTACCGTAGGGACAGGAGGATTATACGAGCAGTACTTC. Its protein is CSTVGTGGLYEQYF.

Turning to this clonotype: This could be a read error, since a much larger clone is one nucleotide away. This chain links TRBV29-1 with TRBJ2-7; D perhaps matches TRBD1 (6 bases). V was trimmed by 7 bases and J by 7 bases, leaving 11 bases between them. CDR1 is SQVTM and CDR2 is ANQGSEA in the germline V gene. The CDR3 totals 10 residues. The CDR3 DNA is TGCAGCGGAGGGGGTAATGAGCAGTACTTC. Translated: CSGGGNEQYF.

This clonotype was observed at least ten times. The chain joins TRBV7-9 to TRBJ2-7; D possibly corresponds to TRBD1 (5 bases). The V gene's germline CDR1 is SEHNR and CDR2 FQNEAQ (reference sequence). Trimming stripped 4 bases from V and 3 bases from J, with 13 bases between. The CDR3 consists of 14 residues. The CDR3 protein is CASSSGQGNYEQYF. CDR3 in DNA: TGTGCCAGCAGCTCTGGACAAGGAAACTACGAGCAGTACTTC.

This clonotype was recorded at least ten times. The chain has TRBV5-5 and TRBJ2-7, with TRBD1 matching 11 bases. The CDR3 is 18 residues long. Unmatched junction bases numbered 14, after V lost 2 bases and J lost 4 bases. CDR1 and CDR2 (germline): SGHKS, YYEKEE (reference sequence). The CDR3 DNA reads TGTGCCAGCAGCTTCCGGGACAGGGGGACGGGAGCGGCTTACGAGCAGTACTTC. Translated, it gives CASSFRDRGTGAAYEQYF.

There are many counts of this clonotype. V is TRBV2 and J is TRBJ1-1; weak D call: TRBD1 (6 bases). Trimming took 4 bases from V and 13 from J, leaving 13 bases between them. In germline, CDR1 is SNHLY, CDR2 FYNNEI. The length of the CDR3 is 11 residues. The CDR3 DNA reads TGTGCCAGCAGTGCTATCGTGACAGGTTTCTTT. Residues: CASSAIVTGFF.

This clonotype was observed many times. This sequence joins TRBV12-3 or TRBV12-4 and TRBJ1-1, with D unclear. The length of the CDR3 is 14 residues. Trimming stripped 4 bases from V and 5 bases from J, with 14 bases between. The chain's CDR3 is CASSSAGLRTEAFF. In DNA form, the CDR3 reads TGTGCCAGCAGTTCGGCCGGGCTTCGGACTGAAGCTTTCTTT.

This clonotype occurred many times. The chain combines TRBV7-9 with TRBJ2-7, with 8 bases matching TRBD1. Trimming removed 5 bases from V and 4 bases from J; junction bases left unmatched: 10. Per germline, CDR1 SEHNR and CDR2 FQNEAQ (reference sequence). CDR3 size: 15 residues. The CDR3 DNA reads as TGTGCCAGCAGCCGAGCGCAGGGGGCGTTTTACGAGCAGTACTTC. Translated, it gives CASSRAQGAFYEQYF.

This chain uses TRBV18 with TRBJ2-3, with TRBD1 matching 7 bases. Per the germline V gene, CDR1 is KGHSH and CDR2 is LQKENI. The CDR3 has 14 residues. With 8 bases clipped from V and 6 bases from J, the junction kept 11 bases outside the gene matches. The CDR3 bases are TGTGCCAGCCAATCGGGGAAACAGGGGGATACGCAGTATTTT. Translating gives CASQSGKQGDTQYF.

The chain joins TRBV6-1 to TRBJ2-6; TRBD1 agrees at 8 bases. The germline V gene encodes CDR1 MNHNS and CDR2 SASEGT. The trim removed 7 bases at V and 3 bases at J, leaving 5 bases unmatched. The CDR3 loop spans 15 amino acids. The CDR3 region has the DNA TGTGCCAGCAAGACAGGGGCTTTTGGGGCCAACGTCCTGACTTTC. Protein product: CASKTGAFGANVLTF.

The sample holds many counts of this clonotype. This rearrangement joins TRBV6-1 to TRBJ2-7; 8 bases are a match to TRBD1. From germline, CDR1 is MNHNS and CDR2 SASEGT. The CDR3 totals 14 residues. V shed 5 bases and J 4 bases; nucleotides not matched to a gene: 7. This chain's CDR3 is CASSPQGVVYEQYF. The CDR3 nucleotides are TGTGCCAGCAGTCCACAGGGGGTTGTATACGAGCAGTACTTC.

This clonotype appeared many times. The rearrangement joins TRBV18 to TRBJ1-1; 7 bases agree with TRBD1. The CDR3 has 14 amino acids. CDR1 is KGHSH, CDR2 LQKENI, per germline. The J segment lost 6 bases and the V segment lost 5 bases, leaving 9 bases of the junction unmatched. The CDR3 protein is CASSSQGEGAEAFF. DNA for the CDR3: TGTGCCAGCTCATCGCAGGGGGAGGGCGCTGAAGCTTTCTTT.

This clonotype was found many times. The V and J genes are TRBV3-1 and TRBJ2-7, with 10 bases matching TRBD1. Trimming removed 0 bases from V and 0 bases from J; junction bases left unmatched: 2. This CDR3 has 16 residues. Germline loops: CDR1 LGHDT, CDR2 YNNKEL (reference sequence). CDR3 in DNA: TGTGCCAGCAGCCAAGATTGGGACAGGGGCTCCTACGAGCAGTACTTC. Amino acids: CASSQDWDRGSYEQYF.

In this sample, this clonotype turned up many times. The genes are TRBV6-1 and TRBJ2-7, with D maybe TRBD1 (5 bases). The CDR3 is made up of 15 amino acids. V shed 5 bases and J shed 5 bases, with 19 bases lying between them. CDR1 and CDR2 from the germline V gene are MNHNS and SASEGT. In DNA, the CDR3 is TGTGCCAGCAGTTCAGGCAGGGATGGAATCGACGAGCAGTACTTC. It specifies CASSSGRDGIDEQYF.

This clonotype was recorded many times. The chain combines TRBV12-3 or TRBV12-4 with TRBJ1-2; D not certain. This CDR3 contains 14 residues. Trimming left V 7 bases short and J 1 base short, with 13 bases between. CDR3 sequence reads: CASTPYPINYGYTF. CDR3 bases: TGTGCCAGCACCCCGTACCCAATTAACTATGGCTACACCTTC.

The V gene is TRBV4-1, the J gene TRBJ1-2; a weak D match, TRBD1 (5 bases). V lost 1 base, J lost 7 bases, and 7 bases lay in between. The CDR3 runs to 12 residues. Germline V gene sequence: CDR1 MGHRA, CDR2 YSYEKL. The CDR3 loop is CASSQVQGGYTF. CDR3 sequence (DNA): TGCGCCAGCAGCCAAGTGCAGGGTGGCTACACCTTC.